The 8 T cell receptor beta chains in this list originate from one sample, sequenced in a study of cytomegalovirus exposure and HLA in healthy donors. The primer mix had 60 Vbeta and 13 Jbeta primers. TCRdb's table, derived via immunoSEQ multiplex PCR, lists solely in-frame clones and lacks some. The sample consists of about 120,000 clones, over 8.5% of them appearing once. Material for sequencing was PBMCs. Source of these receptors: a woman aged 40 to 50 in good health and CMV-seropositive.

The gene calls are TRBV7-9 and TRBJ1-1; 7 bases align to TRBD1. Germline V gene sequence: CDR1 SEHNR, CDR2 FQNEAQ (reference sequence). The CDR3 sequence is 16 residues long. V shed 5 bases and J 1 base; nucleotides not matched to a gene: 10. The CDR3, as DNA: TGTGCCAGCAGCACCAGACAGGGCCGAGCGAACACTGAAGCTTTCTTT. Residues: CASSTRQGRANTEAFF.

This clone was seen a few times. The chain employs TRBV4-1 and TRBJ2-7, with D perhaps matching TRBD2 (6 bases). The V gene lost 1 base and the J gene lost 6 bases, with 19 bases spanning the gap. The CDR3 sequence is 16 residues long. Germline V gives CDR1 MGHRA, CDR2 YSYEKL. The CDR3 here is CASSQARGGAISEQYF. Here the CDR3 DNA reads TGCGCCAGCAGCCAAGCCCGGGGCGGGGCCATCTCCGAGCAGTACTTC.

CDR3 sequence (DNA): TGTGCCAGTAGTAAAGGACTAGTCAACACTGAAGCTTTCTTT. It codes for CASSKGLVNTEAFF. The chain has TRBV19 and TRBJ1-1, with D uncertain. The CDR3 contains 14 residues. Trimming left V 4 bases short and J 2 bases short, with 11 bases between. From germline, CDR1 is LNHDA and CDR2 SQIVND (reference sequence). The full variable domain, in which reference TRBV19 and TRBJ1-1 provide the parts outside the CDR3, is DGGITQSPKYLFRKEGQNVTLSCEQNLNHDAMYWYRQDPGQGLRLIYYSQIVNDFQKGDIAEGYSVSREKKESFPLTVTSAQKNPTAFYLCASSKGLVNTEAFFGQGTRLTVV.

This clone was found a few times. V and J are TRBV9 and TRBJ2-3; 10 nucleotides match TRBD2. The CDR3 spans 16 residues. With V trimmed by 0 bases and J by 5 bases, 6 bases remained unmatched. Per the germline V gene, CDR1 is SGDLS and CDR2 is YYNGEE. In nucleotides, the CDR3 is TGTGCCAGCAGCGTAGACCAGCGGGGGGGCGTAGATACGCAGTATTTT. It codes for CASSVDQRGGVDTQYF.

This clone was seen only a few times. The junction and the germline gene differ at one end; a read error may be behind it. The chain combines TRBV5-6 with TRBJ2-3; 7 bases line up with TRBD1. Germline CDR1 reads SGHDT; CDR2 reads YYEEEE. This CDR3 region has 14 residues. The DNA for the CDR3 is TGTGCCAGCAGCACGGGACAGCTCACAGATACGAAGTATTTC. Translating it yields CASSTGQLTDTKYF.

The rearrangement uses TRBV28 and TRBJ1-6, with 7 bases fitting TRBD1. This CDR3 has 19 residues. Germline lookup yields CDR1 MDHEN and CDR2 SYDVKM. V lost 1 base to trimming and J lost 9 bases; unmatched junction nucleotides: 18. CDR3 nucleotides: TGTGCCAGCAGTTTATTAGCCGGGGGGGAACAGGGGAAATCTTCACCCCTCCACTTT. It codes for CASSLLAGGEQGKSSPLHF.

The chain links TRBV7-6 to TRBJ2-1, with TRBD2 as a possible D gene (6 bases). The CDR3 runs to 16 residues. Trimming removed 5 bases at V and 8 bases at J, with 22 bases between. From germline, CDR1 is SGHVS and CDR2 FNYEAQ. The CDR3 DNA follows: TGTGCCAGCAGCCCTCACCCGGAGGGCGGTTACGATGAGCAGTTCTTC. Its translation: CASSPHPEGGYDEQFF.

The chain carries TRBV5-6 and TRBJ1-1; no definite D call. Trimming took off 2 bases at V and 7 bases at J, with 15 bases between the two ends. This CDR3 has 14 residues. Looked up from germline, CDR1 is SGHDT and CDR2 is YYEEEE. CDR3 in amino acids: CASSFIPKGSEAFF. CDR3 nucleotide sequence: TGTGCCAGCAGCTTTATTCCCAAAGGGAGTGAAGCTTTCTTT.